The 12 T cell receptor beta chains listed next were all sequenced from one sample in a study of blood T cell repertoires in COVID-19. The data were produced by immunoSEQ multiplex PCR, yet TCRdb's version contains in-frame clones alone and is incomplete. Altogether around 160,000 clones are present, about nine tenths being singletons, with the ten largest covering around 6.3%. Sequences were obtained from peripheral blood. Receptor source: a man at least 80 years old with acute or convalescent COVID-19.

The rearrangement links TRBV15 to TRBJ1-5; TRBD1 matches 7 bases. The germline gives CDR1 LNHNV, CDR2 YYDKDF (reference sequence). The CDR3 has 16 amino acids. With 4 bases clipped from V and 1 base from J, the junction kept 7 bases outside the gene matches. The CDR3 nucleotides read TGTGCCACCAGCAAACGACAGGGTGGGAGCAATCAGCCCCAGCATTTT. Protein: CATSKRQGGSNQPQHF.

In nucleotides, the CDR3 is TGCGCCAGCAGCGCGGGCGTAGACGAGCAGTACTTC. Translated, it gives CASSAGVDEQYF. The rearrangement uses TRBV5-1 and TRBJ2-7; D possibly corresponds to TRBD2 (5 bases). The CDR3 extends over 12 amino acids. Germline V lookup: CDR1 SGHRS, CDR2 YFSETQ. Trimming cost V 4 bases and J 5 bases, with 10 bases left between them.

The chain couples TRBV29-1 to TRBJ1-3; D possibly corresponds to TRBD1 (5 bases). The CDR3 extends over 13 amino acids. Germline CDR1 and CDR2: SQVTM and ANQGSEA. V lost 7 bases and J lost 2, with 12 bases in between. The CDR3 sequence is CSGGDGAGNTIYF. In DNA form, the CDR3 reads TGCAGCGGGGGGGACGGGGCTGGAAACACCATATATTTT.

This clone was picked up a small number of times. This chain joins TRBV27 and TRBJ2-1, with TRBD2 matching 11 bases. Germline V gene data show CDR1 as MNHEY and CDR2 as SMNVEV (reference sequence). The junction had 12 bases not matched to a gene; V was cut back by 2 bases and J by 0 bases. CDR3 size: 20 residues. The CDR3 region is CASSLEPLIGLAGSYNEQFF. DNA of the CDR3: TGTGCCAGCAGTTTAGAGCCCCTTATTGGACTAGCGGGCTCCTACAATGAGCAGTTCTTC.

The chain couples TRBV19 to TRBJ2-1; D is uncertain. V was shortened by 6 bases and J by 8 bases, with 17 bases between the two germline ends. The CDR3 spans 14 residues. Germline CDR1 reads LNHDA; CDR2 reads SQIVND (reference sequence). The CDR3 loop is CASRHPAVSHEQFF. In DNA form, the CDR3 reads TGTGCCAGTAGACACCCCGCGGTGTCCCATGAGCAGTTCTTC.

The rearrangement joins TRBV6-4 to TRBJ2-3; 9 bases agree with TRBD2. V lost 3 bases and J lost 4; bases outside the gene matches: 8. This CDR3 is 16 amino acids long. Looked up from germline, CDR1 is MRHNA and CDR2 is SNTAGT. The CDR3 protein is CASSEEAGGGADTQYF. For the CDR3, the DNA is TGTGCCAGCAGTGAAGAAGCGGGGGGCGGAGCAGATACGCAGTATTTT.

The V gene is TRBV20-1, the J gene TRBJ2-3; D is unresolved. Germline V gives CDR1 DFQATT, CDR2 SNEGSKA (reference sequence). The CDR3 extends over 10 amino acids. Trimming removed 6 bases at V and 4 bases at J, with 5 bases between. DNA for the CDR3: TGCAGTGCCCGAGCAGATACGCAGTATTTT. It codes for CSARADTQYF.

The chain recombines TRBV4-1 with TRBJ2-3; 7 bases are shared with TRBD2. This CDR3 contains 17 residues. Trimming removed 0 bases from V and 2 bases from J; junction bases left unmatched: 8. Germline lookup yields CDR1 MGHRA and CDR2 YSYEKL. In nucleotides, the CDR3 is TGCGCCAGCAGCCAAGACATGGGAGGACTAGTCACAGATACGCAGTATTTT. Its protein product is CASSQDMGGLVTDTQYF.

V usage is TRBV5-1 and J usage is TRBJ2-5, with D perhaps TRBD2 (7 bases). The CDR3 runs to 15 residues. V lost 0 bases, J lost 5 bases, and 14 bases lay in between. Germline V gene lookup returns CDR1 SGHRS and CDR2 YFSETQ. The CDR3 nucleotides are TGCGCCAGCAGCTTGGGGACTGGGGGGGCGGAGACCCAGTACTTC. This sequence encodes CASSLGTGGAETQYF.

The chain recombines TRBV18 with TRBJ1-5; TRBD1 matches 9 bases. This CDR3 region has 16 residues. Germline V gene data show CDR1 as KGHSH and CDR2 as LQKENI. The V and J ends lost 5 bases and 3 bases, in that order; junction bases with no gene match: 8. CDR3 sequence: CASSTGDRAFNQPQHF. The CDR3 DNA reads TGTGCCAGCTCAACAGGGGACAGGGCTTTCAATCAGCCCCAGCATTTT.

The V gene is TRBV3-1 (or the pseudogene TRBV3-2), the J gene TRBJ2-5; 7 bases are shared with TRBD2. The CDR3 sequence is 15 residues long. The J segment lost 4 bases and the V segment lost 2 bases, leaving 7 bases of the junction unmatched. Germline V lookup: CDR1 LGHDT, CDR2 YNNKEL (reference sequence). The CDR3, as DNA: TGTGCCAGCAGCCAACCAGCGGGGTTGCGAGAGACCCAGTACTTC. Translated, it gives CASSQPAGLRETQYF.

V is TRBV19 and J is TRBJ1-1, with a possible D match to TRBD1 (5 bases). V dropped 6 bases and J dropped 7 bases, with 15 bases sitting between them. The CDR3 runs to 13 residues. Germline V gene data show CDR1 as LNHDA and CDR2 as SQIVND (reference sequence). The chain's CDR3 is CASSRRGVGEAFF. CDR3 nucleotide sequence: TGTGCCAGTAGCCGTCGGGGGGTTGGTGAAGCTTTCTTT.